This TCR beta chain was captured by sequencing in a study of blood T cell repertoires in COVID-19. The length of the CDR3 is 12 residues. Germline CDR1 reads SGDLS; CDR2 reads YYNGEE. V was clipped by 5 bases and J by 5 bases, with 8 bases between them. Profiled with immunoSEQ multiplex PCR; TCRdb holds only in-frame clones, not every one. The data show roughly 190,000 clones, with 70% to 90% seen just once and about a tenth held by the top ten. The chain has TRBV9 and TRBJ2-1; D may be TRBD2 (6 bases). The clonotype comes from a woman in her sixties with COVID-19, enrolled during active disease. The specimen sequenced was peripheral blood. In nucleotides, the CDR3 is TGTGCCAGCAGACGGGAGAACAATGAGCAGTTCTTC. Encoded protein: CASRRENNEQFF.